A single sample gave rise to the 23 T cell receptor beta chains below, sequenced in a study of CD8 T cells in ankylosing spondylitis. TCRdb analysed the 5' RACE reads with MiXCR anew, one entry per CDR3 protein. The data contain under 250,000 distinct CDR3 sequences, around 10% of them singletons. What was sequenced was blood, either unsorted or a sorted T cell fraction (not recorded which). The source is a male donor with ankylosing spondylitis or in good health (not recorded which).

This clonotype has at least ten counts. V is TRBV5-1 and J is TRBJ1-1, with 7 bases aligning to TRBD1. J gave up 4 bases and V 7 bases, and 19 bases lay outside the gene matches. Germline loops: CDR1 SGHRS, CDR2 YFSETQ. This CDR3 has 17 residues. The CDR3: CASSISDRVPIRTEAFF. In DNA form, the CDR3 reads TGCGCCAGCTCAATTTCTGACAGGGTGCCGATCCGCACTGAAGCTTTCTTT.

This clonotype was seen at least ten times. This chain uses TRBV15 with TRBJ1-2; unclear D gene. This CDR3 spans 12 amino acids. The germline CDR1 and CDR2 sequences are LNHNV and YYDKDF (reference sequence). Between the trimmed V and J ends, which lost 0 bases and 8 bases, there was a span of 7 bases. CDR3 nucleotides: TGTGCCACCAGCAGAGATACAAGGGGCTACACCTTC. Its translation is CATSRDTRGYTF.

This clonotype has a count of ten or more. The CDR3 is CASSQDLPGVKFF. The CDR3 DNA reads as TGCGCCAGCAGCCAAGATCTTCCGGGGGTGAAGTTCTTC. The rearrangement joins TRBV4-1 to TRBJ2-1, with D tentatively TRBD2 (6 bases). In germline, CDR1 is MGHRA, CDR2 YSYEKL. V lost 0 bases and J lost 14, with 14 bases in between. This CDR3 is 13 amino acids long.

In this sample, this clonotype turned up a few times. The V gene is TRBV7-6, the J gene TRBJ2-7; possible D gene TRBD1, 5 bases. This CDR3 has 12 amino acids. CDR1 and CDR2 from the germline V gene are SGHVS and FNYEAQ. The germline V and J ends were trimmed by 2 bases and 6 bases, with 8 bases remaining between them. CDR3 amino acids: CASSLQGLEQYF. CDR3 bases: TGTGCCAGCAGCTTACAGGGTCTCGAGCAGTACTTC.

This clonotype turned up a few times. V is TRBV7-3 and J is TRBJ2-3; a weak D match, TRBD2 (6 bases). V shed 1 base and J shed 4 bases, with 12 bases lying between them. In germline, CDR1 is SGHTA, CDR2 FQGTGA. This CDR3 is built from 15 residues. CDR3 nucleotide sequence: TGTGCCAGCAGCTTAAGAGGGGCGGGGCCAGATACGCAGTATTTT. This codes for CASSLRGAGPDTQYF.

This sequence joins TRBV6-1 and TRBJ1-2; D may be TRBD1 (6 bases). Between the trimmed V and J ends, which lost 0 bases and 7 bases, there was a span of 15 bases. The CDR3 covers 15 residues. Per germline, CDR1 MNHNS and CDR2 SASEGT. CDR3 bases: TGTGCCAGCAGTGAAGCCACCCAGGGGTTTCGTGGCTACACCTTC. As protein: CASSEATQGFRGYTF.

This clonotype was observed at least ten times. The chain joins TRBV10-3 to TRBJ1-6; D ambiguous. Trimming left V 3 bases short and J 0 bases short, with 9 bases between. The germline gives CDR1 ENHRY, CDR2 SYGVKD. This CDR3 is 16 amino acids long. Here the CDR3 reads CAISEGGSSYNSPLHF. DNA of the CDR3: TGTGCCATCAGTGAAGGTGGGAGCTCCTATAATTCACCCCTCCACTTT.

The table lists this clonotype with a few counts. CDR3 in amino acids: CATRTSGTITEQFF. As DNA, the CDR3 is TGTGCCACCCGGACTAGCGGGACTATTACTGAGCAGTTCTTC. The chain has TRBV6-1 and TRBJ2-1, with TRBD2 matching 12 bases. This CDR3 has 14 residues. The ends lost 10 bases at V and 9 bases at J; junction bases unmatched: 10. Germline lookup yields CDR1 MNHNS and CDR2 SASEGT.

This clonotype came up many times. J is TRBJ1-1 and V is TRBV5-5; 9 positions agree with TRBD1. Germline CDR1 SGHKS, CDR2 YYEKEE (reference sequence). V was clipped by 5 bases and J by 6 bases; unmatched bases: 20. There are 18 residues in the CDR3. This CDR3 is CASRLLLGTGQRRSEAFF. As DNA, the CDR3 is TGTGCCAGCAGGCTCTTATTAGGGACAGGGCAAAGGAGGTCTGAAGCTTTCTTT.

The chain couples TRBV27 to TRBJ2-7, with 10 bases fitting TRBD1. The V gene end was trimmed by 6 bases and the J gene end by 4 bases; junction bases not matched to a gene: 12. Germline lookup yields CDR1 MNHEY and CDR2 SMNVEV (reference sequence). The CDR3 is 16 amino acids. The CDR3 spells CASSRDRGVSVYEQYF. The CDR3 nucleotides read TGTGCCAGCAGCCGGGACAGGGGTGTAAGCGTGTACGAGCAGTACTTC.

Ten or more counts support this clonotype. The V call is TRBV4-2, the J call TRBJ2-1; TRBD2 aligns across 10 bases. V was pared by 0 bases and J by 9 bases, with 2 bases of the junction left unmatched. There are 14 residues in the CDR3. CDR1 is LGHNA and CDR2 is YNFKEQ in the germline V gene. The CDR3 spells CASSQDASGGEQFF. CDR3 coding DNA: TGTGCCAGCAGCCAAGATGCTAGCGGGGGTGAGCAGTTCTTC.

This clonotype appeared many times. The chain couples TRBV5-1 to TRBJ1-5; no clear D gene. Germline CDR1 reads SGHRS; CDR2 reads YFSETQ. CDR3 length equals 15 residues. V gave up 0 bases and J gave up 6 bases, with 13 bases separating them. CDR3 coding DNA: TGCGCCAGCAGCTTGGAAGGAATCGGCCTTCAGCCCCAGCATTTT. Translated, it gives CASSLEGIGLQPQHF.

This clonotype was seen many times. The chain has TRBV20-1 and TRBJ1-5; D is undetermined. The germline CDR1 and CDR2 sequences are DFQATT and SNEGSKA (reference sequence). Trimming took off 6 bases at V and 4 bases at J, with 10 bases between the two ends. CDR3 size: 12 residues. Here the CDR3 reads CSAPTINQPQHF. The DNA for the CDR3 is TGCAGTGCCCCCACCATTAATCAGCCCCAGCATTTT.

This clonotype was counted ten times or more. The J gene is TRBJ2-5, the V gene TRBV20-1; 9 bases are shared with TRBD1. The CDR3 runs to 14 residues. V gave up 4 bases and J gave up 4 bases; unmatched junction bases: 7. Germline CDR1 and CDR2: DFQATT and SNEGSKA (reference sequence). The CDR3 protein is CSATRDRVGETQYF. DNA for the CDR3: TGCAGTGCTACAAGGGACAGGGTGGGAGAGACCCAGTACTTC.

This clonotype occurred many times. The chain combines TRBV20-1 with TRBJ2-3, with 9 bases matching TRBD2. Germline loops: CDR1 DFQATT, CDR2 SNEGSKA (reference sequence). Losses at the gene ends were 6 bases for V and 2 bases for J; bases not matched to a gene: 15. The CDR3 spans 17 residues. The CDR3 protein is CSAETSGTKGFTDTQYF. CDR3 coding DNA: TGCAGTGCAGAGACTAGCGGAACCAAGGGGTTCACAGATACGCAGTATTTT.

The chain links TRBV7-3 to TRBJ2-3, with 9 positions matching TRBD2. CDR1 is SGHTA and CDR2 is FQGTGA in the germline V gene. Trimming took 2 bases from V and 3 from J; bases not matched to a gene: 6. CDR3 length: 16 residues. The CDR3 spells CASSLLGAGGTDTQYF. CDR3 nucleotide sequence: TGTGCCAGCAGCTTATTGGGCGCGGGAGGGACAGATACGCAGTATTTT.

This clonotype was seen a handful of times. The rearrangement links TRBV20-1 to TRBJ2-5; TRBD1 agrees at 9 bases. This CDR3 is 13 amino acids long. J lost 5 bases, V lost 5 bases, and 6 bases had no gene match. Germline lookup yields CDR1 DFQATT and CDR2 SNEGSKA (reference sequence). CDR3 DNA sequence: TGCAGTGCTCCGGGACAGGGTGATGAGACCCAGTACTTC. As protein: CSAPGQGDETQYF.

This clonotype has a count of ten or more. CDR3 nucleotide sequence: TGCGCCAGCAGCTTGGGGAGTAGCGGACTAAGTGGTACGCAGTATTTT. It encodes CASSLGSSGLSGTQYF. The rearrangement joins TRBV5-1 to TRBJ2-3; a weak D match, TRBD2 (6 bases). This CDR3 region has 16 residues. V gave up 0 bases and J gave up 8 bases, with 19 bases separating them. Germline V gene lookup returns CDR1 SGHRS and CDR2 YFSETQ. The full variable domain, in which reference TRBV5-1 and TRBJ2-3 provide the parts outside the CDR3, is KAGVTQTPRYLIKTRGQQVTLSCSPISGHRSVSWYQQTPGQGLQFLFEYFSETQRNKGNFPGRFSGRQFSNSRSEMNVSTLELGDSALYLCASSLGSSGLSGTQYFGPGTRLTVL.

This clonotype was detected many times. The chain combines TRBV5-1 with TRBJ2-1, with 10 bases identical to TRBD2. CDR1 and CDR2 (germline): SGHRS, YFSETQ. The CDR3 is 17 amino acids. The V and J ends lost 4 bases and 1 base, in that order; junction bases with no gene match: 8. CDR3 loop: CASSGRLAGGSYNEQFF. CDR3 DNA sequence: TGCGCCAGCAGCGGAAGACTAGCGGGTGGGTCCTACAATGAGCAGTTCTTC.

The chain couples TRBV6-1 to TRBJ1-2, with D uncertain. The CDR3 consists of 16 residues. Germline V gene sequence: CDR1 MNHNS, CDR2 SASEGT. Trimming took 11 bases from V and 3 from J, leaving 25 bases between them. CDR3 in amino acids: CAYWASILKTDYGYTF. In DNA, the CDR3 is TGTGCCTACTGGGCCTCCATCCTTAAAACGGACTATGGCTACACCTTC.

This rearrangement joins TRBV12-3 or TRBV12-4 to TRBJ1-6; 10 bases fit TRBD1. V shed 5 bases, J shed 7 bases, and the junction held 8 bases outside the gene matches. CDR3 size: 16 residues. CDR3 bases: TGTGCCAGCAGTCGTCAATGGGACAGGGGCAATTCACCCCTCCACTTT. Translated, it gives CASSRQWDRGNSPLHF.

The genes are TRBV28 and TRBJ1-5; D unresolved. The ends were cut back, 4 bases at V and 6 bases at J, with 4 bases in the middle. The CDR3 is 11 amino acids. Germline V gene lookup returns CDR1 MDHEN and CDR2 SYDVKM. The CDR3 bases are TGTGCCAGCAGTTCCTCTCAGCCCCAGCATTTT. As protein: CASSSSQPQHF.

A remark on this clonotype: Just one base apart from a much larger clone, this may be a read error. J is TRBJ1-5 and V is TRBV20-1; 7 bases fit TRBD1. CDR3 size: 13 residues. Germline CDR1 is DFQATT and CDR2 is SNEGSKA (reference sequence). CDR3 sequence reads: CSSRQGPGQPQHF. CDR3 nucleotides: TGCAGTTCTAGACAGGGTCCGGGCCAGCCCCAGCATTTT.